The clone carrying this TCR beta chain showed up many times. The sample comes from a study of T cells in Graves' hyperthyroidism and ophthalmopathy. The J segment lost 4 bases and the V segment lost 3 bases, leaving 4 bases of the junction unmatched. CDR3 size: 14 residues. From germline, CDR1 is MGHRA and CDR2 YSYEKL. Amplified TCR beta CDR3 regions came from RNA transcripts. Using the HTBI primer set, a first-round RT-PCR was run on the TCR CDR3. TCRdb independently ran MiXCR on the multiplex PCR reads; one entry per CDR3 protein. Of hundreds of thousands of distinct CDR3 sequences listed, around 15% are singletons.

V is TRBV4-1 and J is TRBJ2-7; 9 bases fit TRBD1. The source material was blood. The receptor's source is a woman aged 18-30 years with Graves' hyperthyroidism. CDR3 nucleotide sequence: TGCGCCAGCAGCCATGGGACAGGGTGGTACGAGCAGTACTTC. It is translated as CASSHGTGWYEQYF.